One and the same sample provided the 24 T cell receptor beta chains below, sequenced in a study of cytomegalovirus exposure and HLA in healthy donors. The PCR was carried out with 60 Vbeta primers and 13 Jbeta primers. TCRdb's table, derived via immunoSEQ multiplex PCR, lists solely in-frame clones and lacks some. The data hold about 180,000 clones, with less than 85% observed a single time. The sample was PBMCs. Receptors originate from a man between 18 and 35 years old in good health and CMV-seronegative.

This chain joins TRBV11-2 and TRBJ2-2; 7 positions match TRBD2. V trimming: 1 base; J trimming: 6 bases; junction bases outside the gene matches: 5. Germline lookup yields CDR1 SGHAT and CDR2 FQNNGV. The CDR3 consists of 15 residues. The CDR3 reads CASSLGLAVSGELFF. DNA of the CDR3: TGTGCCAGCAGCTTAGGTCTAGCGGTTTCCGGGGAGCTGTTTTTT.

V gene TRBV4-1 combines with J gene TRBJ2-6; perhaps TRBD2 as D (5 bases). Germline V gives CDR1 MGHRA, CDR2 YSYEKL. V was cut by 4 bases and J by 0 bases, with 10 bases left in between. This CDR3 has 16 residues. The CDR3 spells CASSRRGSSGANVLTF. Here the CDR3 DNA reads TGCGCCAGCAGCCGAAGAGGGAGCTCTGGGGCCAACGTCCTGACTTTC.

The CDR3 reads CASSRGTGADYGYTF. CDR3 nucleotide sequence: TGTGCCAGCAGTCGTGGGACAGGGGCGGACTATGGCTACACCTTC. The J gene is TRBJ1-2, the V gene TRBV6-1, with 10 bases aligning to TRBD1. This CDR3 has 15 residues. V dropped 5 bases and J dropped 3; count of bases not matched to a gene: 6. Germline CDR1 MNHNS, CDR2 SASEGT.

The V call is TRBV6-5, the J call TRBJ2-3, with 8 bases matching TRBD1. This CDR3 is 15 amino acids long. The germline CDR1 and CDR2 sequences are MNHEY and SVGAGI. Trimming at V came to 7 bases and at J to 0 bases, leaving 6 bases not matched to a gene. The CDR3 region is CASKPQGASTDTQYF. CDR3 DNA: TGTGCCAGCAAACCTCAGGGGGCCAGCACAGATACGCAGTATTTT.

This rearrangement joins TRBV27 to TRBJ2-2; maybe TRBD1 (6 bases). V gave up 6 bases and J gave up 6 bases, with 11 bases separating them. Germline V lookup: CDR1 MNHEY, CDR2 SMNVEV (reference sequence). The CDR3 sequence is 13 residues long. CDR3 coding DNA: TGTGCCAGCAGACAGGGTAGTGCCGGGGAGCTGTTTTTT. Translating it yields CASRQGSAGELFF.

For the CDR3, the DNA is TGCGCCAGCAGCCAGGAACAGGGAGTGGAAAAACTGTTTTTT. Protein product: CASSQEQGVEKLFF. V usage is TRBV4-1 and J usage is TRBJ1-4; D is perhaps TRBD1 (6 bases). The CDR3 spans 14 residues. CDR1 is MGHRA and CDR2 is YSYEKL in the germline V gene. V was trimmed by 3 bases and J by 8 bases, leaving 13 bases between them.

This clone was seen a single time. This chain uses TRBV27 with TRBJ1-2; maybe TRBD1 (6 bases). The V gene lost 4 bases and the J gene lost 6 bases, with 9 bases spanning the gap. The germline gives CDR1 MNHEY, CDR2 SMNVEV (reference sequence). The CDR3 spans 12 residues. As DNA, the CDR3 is TGTGCCAGCAGTTCCACAGGGAATGGCTACACCTTC. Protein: CASSSTGNGYTF.

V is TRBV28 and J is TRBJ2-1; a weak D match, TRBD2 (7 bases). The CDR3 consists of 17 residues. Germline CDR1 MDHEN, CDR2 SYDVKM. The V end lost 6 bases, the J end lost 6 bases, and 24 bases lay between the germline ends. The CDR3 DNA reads TGTGCCAGCAGCGAACTCATTAGGGGGGGGGCCCTCAATGAGCAGTTCTTC. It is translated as CASSELIRGGALNEQFF.

CDR3 sequence (DNA): TGCGCCAGCAGGAGAGAACACAATGAGCAGTTCTTC. It specifies CASRREHNEQFF. The genes are TRBV5-1 and TRBJ2-1; D gene unclear. The V gene's germline CDR1 is SGHRS and CDR2 YFSETQ. Trimming shortened V by 5 bases and J by 5 bases, and 8 bases separated the two germline ends. This CDR3 is 12 amino acids long.

CDR3 DNA: TGTGCCAGCAGCTGGGGACTCAGAAACACCGGGGAGCTGTTTTTT. It is translated as CASSWGLRNTGELFF. This chain uses TRBV7-8 with TRBJ2-2; maybe TRBD2 (6 bases). Per the germline V gene, CDR1 is SGHVS and CDR2 is FQNEAQ. The CDR3 runs 15 residues. Trimming took 4 bases from V and 2 from J, leaving 11 bases between them.

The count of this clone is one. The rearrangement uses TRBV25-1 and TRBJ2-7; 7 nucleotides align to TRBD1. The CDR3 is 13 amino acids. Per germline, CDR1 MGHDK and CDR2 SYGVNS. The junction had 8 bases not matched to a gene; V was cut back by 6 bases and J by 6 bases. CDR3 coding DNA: TGTGCCAGCAGCCCCCGAGACAGGGCCGAGCAGTACTTC. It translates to CASSPRDRAEQYF.

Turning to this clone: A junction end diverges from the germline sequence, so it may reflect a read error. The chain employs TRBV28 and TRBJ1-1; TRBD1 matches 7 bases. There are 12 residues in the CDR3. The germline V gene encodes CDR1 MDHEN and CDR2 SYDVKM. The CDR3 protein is CASSSTGTDQIF. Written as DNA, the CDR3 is TGTGCCAGCAGTTCAACCGGGACAGATCAAATCTTT.

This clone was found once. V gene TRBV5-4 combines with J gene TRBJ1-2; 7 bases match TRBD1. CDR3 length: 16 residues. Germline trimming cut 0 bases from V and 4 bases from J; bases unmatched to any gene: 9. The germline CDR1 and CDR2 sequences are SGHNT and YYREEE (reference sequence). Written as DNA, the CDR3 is TGTGCCAGCAGCTTGGCCAGGAGGGGGCATAGCTATGGCTACACCTTC. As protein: CASSLARRGHSYGYTF.

The CDR3 DNA follows: TGCGCCAGCAGCTTAGGGGGCCTTAGCAATCAGCCCCAGCATTTT. Its translation: CASSLGGLSNQPQHF. The rearrangement joins TRBV5-1 to TRBJ1-5; 7 nucleotides agree with TRBD1. This CDR3 contains 15 residues. The germline CDR1 and CDR2 sequences are SGHRS and YFSETQ. The J segment lost 0 bases and the V segment lost 2 bases, leaving 2 bases of the junction unmatched.

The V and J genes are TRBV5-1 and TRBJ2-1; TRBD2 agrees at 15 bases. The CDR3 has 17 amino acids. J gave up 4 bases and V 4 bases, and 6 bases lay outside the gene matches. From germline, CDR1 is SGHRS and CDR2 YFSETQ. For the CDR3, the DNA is TGCGCCAGCAGCGCAGGGACTAGCGGGAGGCAGTACAATGAGCAGTTCTTC. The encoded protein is CASSAGTSGRQYNEQFF.

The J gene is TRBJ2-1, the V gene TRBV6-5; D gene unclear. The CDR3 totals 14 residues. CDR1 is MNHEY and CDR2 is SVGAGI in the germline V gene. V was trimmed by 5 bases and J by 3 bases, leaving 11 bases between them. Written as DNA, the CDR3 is TGTGCCAGCAGTCCTACGACTCGCTACAATGAGCAGTTCTTC. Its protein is CASSPTTRYNEQFF.

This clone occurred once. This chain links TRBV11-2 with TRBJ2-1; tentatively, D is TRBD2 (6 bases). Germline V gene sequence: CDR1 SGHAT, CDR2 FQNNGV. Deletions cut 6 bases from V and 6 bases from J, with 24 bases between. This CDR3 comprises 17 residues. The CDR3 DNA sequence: TGTGCCAGCAGTACAACCGATGGACTAACCTCATTCAATGAGCAGTTCTTC. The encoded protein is CASSTTDGLTSFNEQFF.

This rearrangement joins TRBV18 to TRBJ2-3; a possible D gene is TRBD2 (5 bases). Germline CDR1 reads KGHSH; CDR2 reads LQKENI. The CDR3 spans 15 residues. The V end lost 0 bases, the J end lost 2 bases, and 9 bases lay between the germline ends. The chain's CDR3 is CASSPPERPTDTQYF. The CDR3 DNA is TGTGCCAGCTCACCACCGGAGCGGCCCACAGATACGCAGTATTTT.

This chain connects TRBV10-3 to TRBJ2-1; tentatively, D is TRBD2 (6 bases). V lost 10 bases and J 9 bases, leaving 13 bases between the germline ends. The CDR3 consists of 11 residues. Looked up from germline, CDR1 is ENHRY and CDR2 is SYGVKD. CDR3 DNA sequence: TGTGCCACCCTGGGGGGAAGTGAGCAGTTCTTC. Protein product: CATLGGSEQFF.

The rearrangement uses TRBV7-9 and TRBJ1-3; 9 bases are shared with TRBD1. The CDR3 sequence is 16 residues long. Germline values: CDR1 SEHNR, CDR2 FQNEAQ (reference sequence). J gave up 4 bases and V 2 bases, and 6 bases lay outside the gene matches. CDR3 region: CASSLWMGTGGNTIYF. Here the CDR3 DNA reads TGTGCCAGCAGCTTATGGATGGGGACAGGGGGAAACACCATATATTTT.

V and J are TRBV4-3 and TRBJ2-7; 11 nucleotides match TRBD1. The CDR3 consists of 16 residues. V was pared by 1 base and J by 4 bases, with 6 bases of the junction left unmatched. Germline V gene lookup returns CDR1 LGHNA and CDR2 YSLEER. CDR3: CASSQGWTGGLYEQYF. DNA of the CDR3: TGCGCCAGCAGCCAAGGATGGACAGGGGGCCTTTACGAGCAGTACTTC.

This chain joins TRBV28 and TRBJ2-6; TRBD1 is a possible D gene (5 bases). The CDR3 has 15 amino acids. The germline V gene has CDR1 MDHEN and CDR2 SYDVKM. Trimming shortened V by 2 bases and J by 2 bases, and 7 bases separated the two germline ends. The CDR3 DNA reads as TGTGCCAGCAGTTTAATGGGGCCTGGGGCCAACGTCCTGACTTTC. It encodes CASSLMGPGANVLTF.

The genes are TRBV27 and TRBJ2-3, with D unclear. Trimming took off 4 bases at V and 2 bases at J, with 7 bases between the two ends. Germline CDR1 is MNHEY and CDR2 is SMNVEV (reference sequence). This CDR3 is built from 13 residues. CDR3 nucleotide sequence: TGTGCCAGCAGTTCAGGCGACACAGATACGCAGTATTTT. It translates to CASSSGDTDTQYF.

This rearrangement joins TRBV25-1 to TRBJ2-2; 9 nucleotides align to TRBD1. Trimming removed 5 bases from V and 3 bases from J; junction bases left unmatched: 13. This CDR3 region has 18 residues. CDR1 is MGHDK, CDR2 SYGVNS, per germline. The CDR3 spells CASSPNSDRGRHTGELFF. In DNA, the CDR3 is TGTGCCAGCAGTCCTAACTCGGACAGGGGAAGACACACCGGGGAGCTGTTTTTT.